The 21 T cell receptor beta chains below come from one sample, sequenced in a study of blood T cells in healthy people across ages. The second PCR ran roughly 6 to 11 cycles with a sample-barcoded 5' primer and J-beta primers. TCRdb itself ran the 5' RACE reads through MiXCR, one entry per CDR3 protein. The sample lists fewer than 700,000 distinct CDR3 sequences, approximately 40% seen once, with about 30% in the top ten. Input material: blood. Receptors originate from a man older than 75 in good health.

The genes are TRBV3-1 and TRBJ2-7; 10 nucleotides match TRBD2. The CDR3 length is 16 residues. V trimming: 0 bases; J trimming: 3 bases; junction bases outside the gene matches: 5. The V gene's germline CDR1 is LGHDT and CDR2 YNNKEL (reference sequence). The CDR3 reads CASSQDPASGSYEQYF. CDR3 nucleotide sequence: TGTGCCAGCAGCCAAGATCCGGCTAGCGGGAGCTACGAGCAGTACTTC.

The rearrangement joins TRBV6-2 or TRBV6-3 to TRBJ1-5, with TRBD1 matching over 8 bases. The CDR3 has 15 amino acids. Trimming cost V 2 bases and J 4 bases; bases outside gene matches: 4. Per germline, CDR1 MNHEY and CDR2 SVGEGT. CDR3 DNA sequence: TGTGCCAGCAGTTACCCAAGACAGGGGAATCAGCCCCAGCATTTT. As protein: CASSYPRQGNQPQHF.

The rearrangement links TRBV24-1 to TRBJ2-5; 7 bases match TRBD1. Germline lookup yields CDR1 KGHDR and CDR2 SFDVKD. The junction had 11 bases not matched to a gene; V was cut back by 1 base and J by 7 bases. This CDR3 region has 16 residues. CDR3 region: CATSDFSSGGVVTQYF. In DNA form, the CDR3 reads TGTGCCACCAGTGATTTCTCTTCAGGGGGTGTAGTGACCCAGTACTTC.

The V call is TRBV3-1, the J call TRBJ2-5; tentative D call: TRBD1 (5 bases). CDR3 length equals 12 residues. Trimming left V 0 bases short and J 9 bases short, with 8 bases between. Germline-derived CDR1 and CDR2 are LGHDT and YNNKEL (reference sequence). The CDR3 bases are TGTGCCAGCAGCCAAGAAAGGGGTGCCCAGTACTTC. Its protein is CASSQERGAQYF.

About this clonotype: Sequence at one end of the junction differs from germline and may be a read error. The chain has TRBV15 and TRBJ2-5; 10 bases map to TRBD1. The length of the CDR3 is 15 residues. Germline assignment: CDR1 LNHNV and CDR2 YYDKDF (reference sequence). The CDR3 DNA reads TGTACCACCAGCAGAGATGAGGGACAGGGGATAGGGCAGTACTTC. It specifies CTTSRDEGQGIGQYF.

This chain joins TRBV20-1 and TRBJ2-4, with 7 bases lining up with TRBD2. CDR1 DFQATT and CDR2 SNEGSKA come from the germline V gene (reference sequence). V lost 3 bases and J lost 0; bases outside the gene matches: 8. The CDR3 totals 16 residues. This CDR3 is CSASGRSSSAKNIQYF. In DNA, the CDR3 is TGCAGTGCTAGCGGGAGGTCATCCTCAGCCAAAAACATTCAGTACTTC.

Note on this clonotype: This could be a read error, since a much larger clone is one nucleotide away. V and J are TRBV29-1 and TRBJ2-5, with D tentatively TRBD1 (5 bases). The CDR3 contains 12 residues. CDR1 and CDR2 from the germline V gene are SQVTM and ANQGSEA. The chain's CDR3 is CSVDSGAEAQYF. In nucleotides, the CDR3 is TGCAGCGTTGACTCTGGGGCAGAGGCCCAGTACTTC.

The CDR3 reads CASTPYTRDRGQRGNQPQHF. For the CDR3, the DNA is TGTGCCAGCACCCCTTACACCCGAGACAGGGGGCAGAGGGGCAATCAGCCCCAGCATTTT. J is TRBJ1-5 and V is TRBV6-1, with 10 bases lining up with TRBD1. After removal of 7 bases from V and 2 bases from J, the junction contained 20 bases not matched to a gene. This CDR3 has 20 amino acids. In germline, CDR1 is MNHNS, CDR2 SASEGT.

The CDR3 is CASSFKTGLFSTGANVLTF. The DNA for the CDR3 is TGTGCCAGCAGCTTCAAAACAGGGCTCTTTTCTACTGGGGCCAACGTCCTGACTTTC. V and J are TRBV14 and TRBJ2-6, with TRBD1 as a possible D gene (6 bases). Trimming cost V 5 bases and J 2 bases, with 22 bases left between them. This CDR3 has 19 amino acids. The germline V gene has CDR1 SGHDN and CDR2 FVKESK.

This rearrangement joins TRBV7-2 to TRBJ2-1, with D tentatively TRBD1 (5 bases). Trimming left V 5 bases short and J 5 bases short, with 13 bases between. Per germline, CDR1 SGHTA and CDR2 FQGNSA. The CDR3 length is 14 residues. DNA for the CDR3: TGTGCCAGCAGCGGGCTGACAGTCAACAATGAGCAGTTCTTC. Protein product: CASSGLTVNNEQFF.

In DNA form, the CDR3 reads TGTGCCAGCAGACAAAGGGGACTAGCGGGGACCTTCTTGGAGCAGTACTTC. As protein: CASRQRGLAGTFLEQYF. The chain carries TRBV28 and TRBJ2-7; 13 nucleotides line up with TRBD2. V shed 6 bases and J 7 bases; nucleotides not matched to a gene: 15. The CDR3 totals 17 residues. Germline V gives CDR1 MDHEN, CDR2 SYDVKM.

The chain couples TRBV3-1 to TRBJ1-5, with D uncertain. Germline V gives CDR1 LGHDT, CDR2 YNNKEL (reference sequence). This CDR3 has 15 residues. The V end lost 3 bases, the J end lost 5 bases, and 14 bases lay between the germline ends. The CDR3 protein is CASSHSEGRHQPQHF. In DNA form, the CDR3 reads TGTGCCAGCAGCCATAGCGAGGGCCGCCATCAGCCCCAGCATTTT.

In this sample, this clonotype turned up a few times. The chain couples TRBV3-1 to TRBJ2-5; no definite D call. Germline assignment: CDR1 LGHDT and CDR2 YNNKEL (reference sequence). Deletions cut 2 bases from V and 3 bases from J, with 7 bases between. This CDR3 region has 13 residues. The CDR3, as DNA: TGTGCCAGCAGCCAAAATATCAAAGAGACCCAGTACTTC. Residues: CASSQNIKETQYF.

This clonotype was seen more than once but under ten times. The chain links TRBV29-1 to TRBJ1-6; 10 nucleotides agree with TRBD1. Unmatched junction bases numbered 5, after V lost 6 bases and J lost 9 bases. The CDR3 spans 13 residues. From germline, CDR1 is SQVTM and CDR2 ANQGSEA. The CDR3 loop is CSVRGTGASPLHF. The CDR3 DNA reads TGCAGCGTCCGCGGGACAGGGGCTTCACCCCTCCACTTT.

J is TRBJ2-3 and V is TRBV12-3 or TRBV12-4, with D maybe TRBD2 (5 bases). The CDR3 has 16 amino acids. Trimming took off 8 bases at V and 5 bases at J, with 23 bases between the two ends. The CDR3 sequence is CASSQPVRGPRDTQYF. In DNA, the CDR3 is TGTGCCAGCTCCCAACCGGTGAGAGGGCCGAGAGATACGCAGTATTTT.

The chain recombines TRBV29-1 with TRBJ2-1; D is possibly TRBD1 (5 bases). This CDR3 spans 13 amino acids. The V gene's germline CDR1 is SQVTM and CDR2 ANQGSEA. The V end was cut by 4 bases, the J end by 5 bases, with 12 bases between. In DNA form, the CDR3 reads TGCAGCGTTGGCCGGCAGGGAAACAATGAGCAGTTCTTC. This sequence encodes CSVGRQGNNEQFF.

The rearrangement links TRBV10-3 to TRBJ2-7, with 7 bases matching TRBD1. The V segment lost 3 bases and the J segment 11 bases; nucleotides outside the gene matches: 7. The CDR3 sequence is 12 residues long. CDR1 and CDR2 from the germline V gene are ENHRY and SYGVKD. The CDR3 coding sequence is TGTGCCATCAGTGAAGGACAGGCTAAGAAGTACTTC. It is translated as CAISEGQAKKYF.

The chain joins TRBV11-2 to TRBJ2-5, with unresolved D. The CDR3 extends over 12 amino acids. Germline assignment: CDR1 SGHAT and CDR2 FQNNGV. Deletions cut 5 bases from V and 7 bases from J, with 11 bases between. CDR3 sequence: CASSPRLWTQYF. CDR3 DNA sequence: TGTGCCAGCAGCCCACGACTTTGGACCCAGTACTTC.

As for this clonotype: Germline is not matched at one junction end, which may reflect a read error. The chain carries TRBV7-8 and TRBJ2-7; D perhaps matches TRBD1 (5 bases). Germline V gene lookup returns CDR1 SGHVS and CDR2 FQNEAQ. The length of the CDR3 is 13 residues. DNA for the CDR3: TGTGCCAACAGCCTCACAGGTGGCTACGAGCAGTACTTC. Amino acids: CANSLTGGYEQYF.

This chain uses TRBV12-3 or TRBV12-4 with TRBJ2-1; the D is unclear. V was cut by 2 bases and J by 10 bases, with 15 bases left in between. The CDR3 totals 14 residues. CDR3 coding DNA: TGTGCCAGCAGTTTACAACCCTTTTACTACGAGCAGTTCTTC. It yields the protein CASSLQPFYYEQFF.

In its sample, this clonotype was seen a few times. The chain is built from TRBV20-1 and TRBJ2-5; D is perhaps TRBD2 (5 bases). V lost 0 bases and J 5 bases, leaving 16 bases between the germline ends. Germline CDR1 reads DFQATT; CDR2 reads SNEGSKA (reference sequence). The CDR3 covers 15 residues. For the CDR3, the DNA is TGCAGTGCTAGAGATCGGCTAGCTCCGTTGGAGACCCAGTACTTC. Encoded protein: CSARDRLAPLETQYF.